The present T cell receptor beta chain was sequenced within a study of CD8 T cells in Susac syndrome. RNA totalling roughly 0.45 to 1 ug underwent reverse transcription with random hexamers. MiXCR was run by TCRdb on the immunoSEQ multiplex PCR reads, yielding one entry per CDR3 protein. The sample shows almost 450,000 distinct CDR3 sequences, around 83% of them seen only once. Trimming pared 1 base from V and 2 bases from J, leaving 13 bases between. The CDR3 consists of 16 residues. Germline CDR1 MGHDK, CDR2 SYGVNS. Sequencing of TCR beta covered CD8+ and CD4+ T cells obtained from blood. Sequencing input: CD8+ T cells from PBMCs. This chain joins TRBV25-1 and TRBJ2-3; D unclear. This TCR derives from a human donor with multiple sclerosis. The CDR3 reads CASSELMSEYTDTQYF. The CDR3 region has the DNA TGTGCCAGCAGTGAATTAATGTCCGAATACACAGATACGCAGTATTTT. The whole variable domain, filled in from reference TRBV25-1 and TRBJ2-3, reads EADIYQTPRYLVIGTGKKITLECSQTMGHDKMYWYQQDPGMELHLIHYSYGVNSTEKGDLSSESTVSRIRTEHFPLTLESARPSHTSQYLCASSELMSEYTDTQYFGPGTRLTVL.